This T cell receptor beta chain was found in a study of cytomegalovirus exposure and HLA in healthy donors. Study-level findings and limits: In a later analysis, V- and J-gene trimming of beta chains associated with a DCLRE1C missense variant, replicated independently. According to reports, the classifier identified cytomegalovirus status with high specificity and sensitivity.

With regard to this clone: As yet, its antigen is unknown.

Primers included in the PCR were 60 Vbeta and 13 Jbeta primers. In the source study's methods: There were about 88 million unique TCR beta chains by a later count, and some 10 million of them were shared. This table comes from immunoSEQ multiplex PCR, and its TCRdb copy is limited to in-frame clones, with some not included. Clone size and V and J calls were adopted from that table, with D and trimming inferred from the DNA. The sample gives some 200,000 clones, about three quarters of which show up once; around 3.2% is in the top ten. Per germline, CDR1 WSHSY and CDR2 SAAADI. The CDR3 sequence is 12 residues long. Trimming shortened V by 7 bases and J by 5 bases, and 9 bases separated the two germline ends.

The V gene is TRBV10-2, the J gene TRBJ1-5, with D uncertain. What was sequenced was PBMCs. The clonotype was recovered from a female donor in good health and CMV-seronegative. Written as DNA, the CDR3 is TGCGCCAGCATTACTATTGATCAGCCCCAGCATTTT. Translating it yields CASITIDQPQHF.